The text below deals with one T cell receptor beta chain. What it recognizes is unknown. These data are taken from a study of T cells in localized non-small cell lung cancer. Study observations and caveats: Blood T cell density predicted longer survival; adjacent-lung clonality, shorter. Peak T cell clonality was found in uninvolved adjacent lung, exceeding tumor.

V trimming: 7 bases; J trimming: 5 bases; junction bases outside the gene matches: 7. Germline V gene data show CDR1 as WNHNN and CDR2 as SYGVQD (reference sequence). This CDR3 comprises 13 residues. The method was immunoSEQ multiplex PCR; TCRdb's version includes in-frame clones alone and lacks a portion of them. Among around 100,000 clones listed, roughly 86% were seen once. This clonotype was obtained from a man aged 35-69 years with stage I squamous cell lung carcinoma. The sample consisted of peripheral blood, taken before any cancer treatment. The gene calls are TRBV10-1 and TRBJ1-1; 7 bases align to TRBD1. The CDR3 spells CASKSGGRTEAFF. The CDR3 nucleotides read TGCGCCAGCAAGTCAGGGGGTCGGACTGAAGCTTTCTTT.